This TCR beta chain was found in a study of beta chain features in type 1 diabetes. The V end was cut by 5 bases, the J end by 8 bases, with 9 bases between. Germline values: CDR1 SGHTA, CDR2 FQGNSA. This CDR3 spans 11 amino acids. Since all of the isolated RNA was reverse transcribed, expressed TCRB transcripts were what got sequenced. Sequenced by immunoSEQ multiplex PCR; TCRdb stores in-frame clones only, minus some. The sample shows about 280,000 clones, roughly 15% of them seen only once. All sorted populations exceeded 95% purity. Study results and caveats: Significant though moderate, a shortening of TCRB CDR3s appeared in all four CD4+ subsets of Type 1 diabetes patients. It was not settled here whether HLA type affects TCRB rearrangement.

Comments on this clone: Its matching antigen is unknown.

Input material: naive CD4+ T cells from blood. The TCR originated in a man aged 18 to 35 with type 1 diabetes. The gene calls are TRBV7-2 and TRBJ1-2; D possibly corresponds to TRBD1 (5 bases). CDR3 bases: TGTGCCAGCAGCCTCCGGACAGGCTACACCTTC. The encoded protein is CASSLRTGYTF.